This T cell receptor beta chain appears in the sequencing data of a study of OX40 agonist ivuxolimab in advanced cancers. At the level of the study: Every patient in dose escalation had hepatocellular carcinoma, melanoma, renal cell or head and neck cancer. Earlier anti-PD-1, anti-PD-L1 or anti-CTLA-4 therapy was permitted; roughly 40% had received some.

Trimming pared 0 bases from V and 2 bases from J, leaving 12 bases between. The CDR3 length is 16 residues. Germline V gene sequence: CDR1 MGHRA, CDR2 YSYEKL. Profiled with immunoSEQ multiplex PCR; TCRdb holds only in-frame clones, not every one. The sample lists under 85,000 clones; 90% to 95% were seen once. Autoimmune disease history or systemic immunosuppression meant exclusion. This clone was observed once. The target antigen is unknown. Broader study findings: Relative to CD4+, CD8+ T cells held more expanded clones on average.

The sequence was collected from an adult with an advanced solid tumor such as melanoma, head and neck, liver or kidney cancer. This rearrangement joins TRBV4-1 to TRBJ2-3; D may be TRBD2 (5 bases). This material consisted of CD4+ or CD8+ T cells sorted from blood, taken in a trial of the OX40 agonist ivuxolimab. DNA for the CDR3: TGCGCCAGCAGCCAAGAACGAGCGGTCCTCACAGATACGCAGTATTTT. It specifies CASSQERAVLTDTQYF.